The 23 T cell receptor beta chains in this list originate from one sample, sequenced in a study of blood T cell repertoires in COVID-19. Generated by immunoSEQ multiplex PCR, the TCRdb table keeps only in-frame clones and is missing some. The sample includes around 210,000 clones, about nine tenths of them seen just once. Material: peripheral blood. Receptors originate from a woman aged 65 to 85 with acute or convalescent COVID-19.

CDR3 sequence: CASSRAVGQGANVLTF. CDR3 coding DNA: TGTGCCAGCAGCCGTGCTGTGGGACAGGGGGCCAACGTCCTGACTTTC. The chain is built from TRBV3-1 (or the pseudogene TRBV3-2) and TRBJ2-6, with 7 positions matching TRBD1. The junction had 7 bases not matched to a gene; V was cut back by 4 bases and J by 4 bases. Per the germline V gene, CDR1 is LGHDT and CDR2 is YNNKEL (reference sequence). The CDR3 spans 16 residues.

The sample holds a few counts of this clone. The chain joins TRBV5-1 to TRBJ1-1; 10 bases agree with TRBD1. The trim removed 1 base at V and 0 bases at J, leaving 3 bases unmatched. This CDR3 has 16 amino acids. Germline V gene data show CDR1 as SGHRS and CDR2 as YFSETQ. The CDR3 region has the DNA TGCGCCAGCAGCTTGTATGGACAGGGGGTGAACACTGAAGCTTTCTTT. Translation: CASSLYGQGVNTEAFF.

The gene calls are TRBV28 and TRBJ2-7; perhaps TRBD1 as D (6 bases). The CDR3 length is 14 residues. V lost 4 bases and J 1 base, leaving 11 bases between the germline ends. Per germline, CDR1 MDHEN and CDR2 SYDVKM. The CDR3 DNA sequence: TGTGCCAGCAGTTCCCCTACAGGGTCCTACGAGCAGTACTTC. Encoded protein: CASSSPTGSYEQYF.

The V and J genes are TRBV19 and TRBJ2-2, with TRBD2 as a possible D gene (6 bases). V was cut by 5 bases and J by 5 bases, with 12 bases left in between. Germline assignment: CDR1 LNHDA and CDR2 SQIVND (reference sequence). CDR3 length: 14 amino acids. CDR3 in DNA: TGTGCCAGTAGTGGGGGGTTCAAAACCGGGGAGCTGTTTTTT. Translated: CASSGGFKTGELFF. Drawing the rest from reference TRBV19 and TRBJ2-2, the complete variable domain is DGGITQSPKYLFRKEGQNVTLSCEQNLNHDAMYWYRQDPGQGLRLIYYSQIVNDFQKGDIAEGYSVSREKKESFPLTVTSAQKNPTAFYLCASSGGFKTGELFFGEGSRLTVL.

This rearrangement joins TRBV11-3 to TRBJ1-1, with 8 bases fitting TRBD1. Germline V CDR1 and CDR2: SGHNT, YENEEA. The ends lost 5 bases at V and 0 bases at J; junction bases unmatched: 8. The CDR3 runs to 16 residues. CDR3 protein: CASSQRTGSLNTEAFF. CDR3 nucleotide sequence: TGTGCCAGCAGCCAACGGACAGGGAGTCTGAACACTGAAGCTTTCTTT. The whole variable domain, remainder taken from reference TRBV11-3 and TRBJ1-1, is EAGVVQSPRYKIIEKKQPVAFWCNPISGHNTLYWYLQNLGQGPELLIRYENEEAVDDSQLPKDRFSAERLKGVDSTLKIQPAELGDSAVYLCASSQRTGSLNTEAFFGQGTRLTVV.

This sequence joins TRBV7-3 and TRBJ2-7; the D gene is possibly TRBD2 (5 bases). V was shortened by 2 bases and J by 6 bases, with 8 bases between the two germline ends. The CDR3 length is 12 residues. Germline V gene data show CDR1 as SGHTA and CDR2 as FQGTGA. The CDR3 loop reads CASSLEGSEQYF. CDR3 nucleotide sequence: TGTGCCAGCAGCTTAGAGGGCTCCGAGCAGTACTTC.

The chain combines TRBV5-5 with TRBJ2-3, with a tentative D call TRBD1 (6 bases). Germline assignment: CDR1 SGHKS and CDR2 YYEKEE (reference sequence). The V end was cut by 0 bases, the J end by 2 bases, with 10 bases between. The CDR3 spans 15 residues. The CDR3 sequence: CASSLAGQTTDTQYF. The CDR3 DNA reads TGTGCCAGCAGCTTGGCCGGACAGACCACAGATACGCAGTATTTT.

This clone came up once. The chain has TRBV11-3 and TRBJ2-7; TRBD2 aligns across 8 bases. Trimming cost V 1 base and J 0 bases; bases outside gene matches: 5. Looked up from germline, CDR1 is SGHNT and CDR2 is YENEEA. The CDR3 contains 16 residues. In DNA, the CDR3 is TGTGCCAGCAGCTTAGGTCCCGGGACTAGCTCCTACGAGCAGTACTTC. Translating it yields CASSLGPGTSSYEQYF.

The J gene is TRBJ2-2, the V gene TRBV18; a weak D match, TRBD1 (6 bases). CDR1 is KGHSH and CDR2 is LQKENI in the germline V gene. Trimming cost V 2 bases and J 4 bases, with 8 bases left between them. The length of the CDR3 is 14 residues. This CDR3 is CASSPAGVTGELFF. The DNA of the CDR3 is TGTGCCAGCTCACCAGCAGGGGTCACCGGGGAGCTGTTTTTT.

The gene calls are TRBV7-2 and TRBJ2-1, with TRBD2 matching over 10 bases. From germline, CDR1 is SGHTA and CDR2 FQGNSA. The CDR3 length is 15 residues. V gave up 3 bases and J gave up 7 bases; unmatched junction bases: 6. CDR3 loop: CASSFQRGGKNEQFF. In DNA form, the CDR3 reads TGTGCCAGCAGCTTTCAGCGGGGGGGCAAGAATGAGCAGTTCTTC.

This sequence joins TRBV28 and TRBJ2-3, with 14 bases lining up with TRBD2. Germline V gives CDR1 MDHEN, CDR2 SYDVKM. This CDR3 region has 16 residues. The V gene end was trimmed by 6 bases and the J gene end by 4 bases; junction bases not matched to a gene: 6. CDR3 sequence: CASRIPGLAGADTQYF. Written as DNA, the CDR3 is TGTGCCAGCAGGATCCCGGGACTAGCGGGAGCAGATACGCAGTATTTT.

The CDR3, as DNA: TGTGCCAGCAGCTTAGAGGGCAGGGGAGCGAATGAAGCTTTCTTT. Translated: CASSLEGRGANEAFF. The genes are TRBV7-9 and TRBJ1-1, with D tentatively TRBD1 (6 bases). Germline V gene data show CDR1 as SEHNR and CDR2 as FQNEAQ (reference sequence). V lost 1 base to trimming and J lost 7 bases, with 16 bases between them. This CDR3 spans 15 amino acids.

V gene TRBV5-1 combines with J gene TRBJ2-3; TRBD1 is a possible D gene (6 bases). Trimming stripped 4 bases from V and 4 bases from J, with 10 bases between. This CDR3 is built from 13 residues. Germline lookup yields CDR1 SGHRS and CDR2 YFSETQ. CDR3 protein: CASSPDSADTQYF. As DNA, the CDR3 is TGCGCCAGCAGCCCGGACAGCGCAGATACGCAGTATTTT. The whole variable domain, filled in from reference TRBV5-1 and TRBJ2-3, reads KAGVTQTPRYLIKTRGQQVTLSCSPISGHRSVSWYQQTPGQGLQFLFEYFSETQRNKGNFPGRFSGRQFSNSRSEMNVSTLELGDSALYLCASSPDSADTQYFGPGTRLTVL.

This clone occurred once. The J gene is TRBJ1-1, the V gene TRBV7-2; possibly TRBD1 for D (6 bases). Germline-derived CDR1 and CDR2 are SGHTA and FQGNSA. V lost 1 base and J lost 6, with 24 bases in between. The CDR3 is 18 residues long. The CDR3 spells CASSLDRAGATSIPEAFF. In DNA, the CDR3 is TGTGCCAGCAGCTTAGATAGGGCAGGGGCCACCTCGATTCCTGAAGCTTTCTTT.

The chain is built from TRBV7-2 and TRBJ1-4, with 7 bases that match TRBD1. This CDR3 is built from 15 residues. Germline CDR1 SGHTA, CDR2 FQGNSA. Trimming took 5 bases from V and 7 from J; bases not matched to a gene: 10. This CDR3 is CASSQNRGPGEKLFF. CDR3 coding DNA: TGTGCCAGCAGCCAAAACAGGGGACCCGGTGAAAAACTGTTTTTT.

The chain joins TRBV6-6 to TRBJ2-7, with D possibly matching TRBD1 (6 bases). The germline V gene has CDR1 MNHNY and CDR2 SVGAGI (reference sequence). The CDR3 covers 13 residues. V dropped 9 bases and J dropped 3 bases, with 15 bases sitting between them. This CDR3 is CASGGRGGYEQYF. The CDR3 nucleotides read TGTGCCAGTGGGGGCAGGGGTGGCTACGAGCAGTACTTC.

This chain links TRBV7-3 with TRBJ1-2; perhaps TRBD1 as D (5 bases). Trimming cost V 5 bases and J 8 bases, with 18 bases left between them. Germline CDR1 and CDR2: SGHTA and FQGTGA. CDR3 length: 14 amino acids. CDR3 bases: TGTGCCAGCAGCGTCACCATAGGGGTAGTAGGCTACACCTTC. It yields the protein CASSVTIGVVGYTF.

This clone was detected once. The CDR3 loop is CASKGVRGDSPLHF. The DNA for the CDR3 is TGTGCCAGCAAGGGAGTCAGGGGGGATTCACCCCTCCACTTT. This chain uses TRBV2 with TRBJ1-6, with 7 bases matching TRBD1. V lost 7 bases to trimming and J lost 8 bases; unmatched junction nucleotides: 8. The CDR3 contains 14 residues. Germline CDR1 SNHLY, CDR2 FYNNEI.

This rearrangement joins TRBV18 to TRBJ1-4; 10 bases map to TRBD1. Germline lookup yields CDR1 KGHSH and CDR2 LQKENI. The CDR3 length is 16 residues. V lost 0 bases and J lost 6; bases outside the gene matches: 4. The CDR3 nucleotides are TGTGCCAGCTCACCACCGTCGGGACAGGGGCATGAAAAACTGTTTTTT. Protein sequence: CASSPPSGQGHEKLFF.

This chain joins TRBV6-4 and TRBJ1-1; maybe TRBD1 (5 bases). The CDR3 sequence is 12 residues long. CDR1 and CDR2 (germline): MRHNA, SNTAGT. Between the trimmed V and J ends, which lost 8 bases and 4 bases, there was a span of 11 bases. The CDR3 DNA is TGTGCCAGCGGTAGGGGATTCACTGAAGCTTTCTTT. Translation gives CASGRGFTEAFF.

This rearrangement joins TRBV5-6 to TRBJ2-1, with 10 bases matching TRBD2. After removal of 1 base from V and 4 bases from J, the junction contained 5 bases not matched to a gene. This CDR3 has 16 amino acids. Germline V gene data show CDR1 as SGHDT and CDR2 as YYEEEE. The CDR3 reads CASSLRASGSYNEQFF. The CDR3 coding sequence is TGTGCCAGCAGCTTGCGGGCTAGCGGGAGTTACAATGAGCAGTTCTTC.

This chain uses TRBV27 with TRBJ1-3, with TRBD1 matching 9 bases. This CDR3 has 17 residues. CDR1 and CDR2 from the germline V gene are MNHEY and SMNVEV (reference sequence). Germline trimming cut 2 bases from V and 0 bases from J; bases unmatched to any gene: 5. The DNA for the CDR3 is TGTGCCAGCAGTTTACTGGGACAGGGCGGCTCTGGAAACACCATATATTTT. This codes for CASSLLGQGGSGNTIYF.

The chain joins TRBV6-5 to TRBJ1-2, with D unresolved. The length of the CDR3 is 13 residues. The germline V gene encodes CDR1 MNHEY and CDR2 SVGAGI. Trimming took off 8 bases at V and 4 bases at J, with 14 bases between the two ends. The CDR3 spells CASVQIPIYGYTF. CDR3 nucleotide sequence: TGTGCCAGCGTTCAGATCCCGATCTATGGCTACACCTTC.